This entry lists 23 T cell receptor beta chains sequenced from one sample in a study of identical twins. TCRdb fed the 5' RACE reads into MiXCR, producing one record per CDR3 protein. The repertoire holds approximately 1.8 million distinct CDR3 sequences, less than 35% seen once, with around 0.3% in the top ten. Specimen: cord blood. These receptors were collected from a newborn girl in good health.

V usage is TRBV28 and J usage is TRBJ1-6, with 7 nucleotides matching TRBD1. The junction had 6 bases not matched to a gene; V was cut back by 3 bases and J by 7 bases. CDR1 is MDHEN and CDR2 is SYDVKM in the germline V gene. The CDR3 runs to 15 residues. The CDR3 is CASSFVDRVNSPLHF. CDR3 DNA sequence: TGTGCCAGCAGTTTCGTTGACAGGGTAAATTCACCCCTCCACTTT.

This clonotype was seen only a few times. This chain links TRBV27 with TRBJ2-5, with 7 bases aligning to TRBD2. The CDR3 loop spans 13 amino acids. CDR1 and CDR2 (germline): MNHEY, SMNVEV (reference sequence). The junction had 4 bases not matched to a gene; V was cut back by 6 bases and J by 3 bases. The DNA for the CDR3 is TGTGCCAGCAGGATAGCGGGTGAAGAGACCCAGTACTTC. This codes for CASRIAGEETQYF.

The chain joins TRBV12-3 or TRBV12-4 to TRBJ2-3; D call uncertain. The CDR3 length is 15 residues. The V end was cut by 5 bases, the J end by 1 base, with 13 bases between. Written as DNA, the CDR3 is TGTGCCAGCAGTACCGGACGCCGGGGCACAGATACGCAGTATTTT. Translating gives CASSTGRRGTDTQYF.

This clonotype was detected a few times. This chain connects TRBV28 to TRBJ2-7, with 7 bases aligning to TRBD1. After removal of 8 bases from V and 0 bases from J, the junction contained 10 bases not matched to a gene. This CDR3 is built from 15 residues. Germline V gene sequence: CDR1 MDHEN, CDR2 SYDVKM. The CDR3 is CASEKTGTASYEQYF. The CDR3 DNA reads as TGTGCCAGCGAAAAGACCGGGACAGCCTCCTACGAGCAGTACTTC.

This clonotype was observed a handful of times. V is TRBV24-1 and J is TRBJ2-7, with D perhaps TRBD2 (6 bases). V lost 2 bases and J lost 6, with 10 bases in between. The CDR3 totals 13 residues. Germline values: CDR1 KGHDR, CDR2 SFDVKD. For the CDR3, the DNA is TGTGCCACCAGTGATTCGACTAGTCGCGAGCAGTACTTC. This codes for CATSDSTSREQYF.

The genes are TRBV6-2 or TRBV6-3 and TRBJ1-5; TRBD1 matches 7 bases. This CDR3 region has 14 residues. J lost 7 bases, V lost 4 bases, and 7 bases had no gene match. From germline, CDR1 is MNHEY and CDR2 SVGEGT. This chain's CDR3 is CASSSLTGWQPQHF. Written as DNA, the CDR3 is TGTGCCAGCAGTTCGTTGACAGGGTGGCAGCCCCAGCATTTT.

The V gene is TRBV29-1, the J gene TRBJ2-5; D is possibly TRBD2 (6 bases). Germline V CDR1 and CDR2: SQVTM, ANQGSEA. Trimming stripped 8 bases from V and 2 bases from J, with 15 bases between. CDR3 length: 13 residues. DNA of the CDR3: TGCAGCCTCCACCGGAGGGGTCAAGAGACCCAGTACTTC. Amino acid sequence: CSLHRRGQETQYF.

Regarding this clonotype: As the CDR3 is not closed by the conserved phenylalanine or tryptophan, this likely results from a read error. J is TRBJ2-3 and V is TRBV3-1; D ambiguous. This CDR3 is built from 15 residues. Trimming stripped 3 bases from V and 1 base from J, with 11 bases between. Germline values: CDR1 LGHDT, CDR2 YNNKEL (reference sequence). Here the CDR3 reads CASSQDIRGTDTQYC. Written as DNA, the CDR3 is TGTGCCAGCAGCCAGGATATCCGCGGCACAGATACGCAGTATTGT.

This clonotype has a count of ten or more. This sequence joins TRBV28 and TRBJ2-7; 11 bases align to TRBD2. Per germline, CDR1 MDHEN and CDR2 SYDVKM. The CDR3 is 13 residues long. The J segment lost 2 bases and the V segment lost 6 bases, leaving 0 bases of the junction unmatched. The CDR3 loop is CASRLAGAYEQYF. The CDR3 DNA reads as TGTGCCAGCAGACTAGCGGGAGCCTACGAGCAGTACTTC.

This clonotype was seen only a few times. The J gene is TRBJ1-1, the V gene TRBV7-2; D unclear. The CDR3 consists of 11 residues. Between the trimmed V and J ends, which lost 6 bases and 11 bases, there was a span of 13 bases. Germline lookup yields CDR1 SGHTA and CDR2 FQGNSA. The CDR3 spells CASRVDLEAFF. CDR3 nucleotide sequence: TGTGCCAGCAGGGTAGACCTTGAGGCTTTCTTT.

The chain joins TRBV5-1 to TRBJ2-3, with 7 positions matching TRBD2. The germline V gene encodes CDR1 SGHRS and CDR2 YFSETQ. The junction had 6 bases not matched to a gene; V was cut back by 5 bases and J by 0 bases. CDR3 size: 15 residues. The CDR3 DNA follows: TGCGCCAGCAGAATACTAGCGACTAGCACAGATACGCAGTATTTT. This translates into CASRILATSTDTQYF. Full variable domain (missing parts from reference TRBV5-1 and TRBJ2-3): KAGVTQTPRYLIKTRGQQVTLSCSPISGHRSVSWYQQTPGQGLQFLFEYFSETQRNKGNFPGRFSGRQFSNSRSEMNVSTLELGDSALYLCASRILATSTDTQYFGPGTRLTVL.

This chain's CDR3 is CSANPGAGINQPQHF. CDR3 bases: TGCAGTGCTAACCCCGGGGCAGGGATCAATCAGCCCCAGCATTTT. This chain connects TRBV20-1 to TRBJ1-5; D is perhaps TRBD1 (5 bases). CDR3 length: 15 amino acids. The V gene lost 4 bases and the J gene lost 3 bases, with 16 bases spanning the gap. Germline CDR1 is DFQATT and CDR2 is SNEGSKA (reference sequence).

In this sample, this clonotype turned up a few times. This chain connects TRBV7-9 to TRBJ1-1; TRBD1 matches at 7 bases. V dropped 1 base and J dropped 6; count of bases not matched to a gene: 5. Germline V lookup: CDR1 SEHNR, CDR2 FQNEAQ (reference sequence). There are 14 residues in the CDR3. CDR3 nucleotide sequence: TGTGCCAGCAGCTTAGAGGGGGCGATGGCTGAAGCTTTCTTT. As protein: CASSLEGAMAEAFF. The full variable domain, with the rest looked up from reference TRBV7-9 and TRBJ1-1, is DTGVSQNPRHKITKRGQNVTFRCDPISEHNRLYWYRQTLGQGPEFLTYFQNEAQLEKSRLLSDRFSAERPKGSFSTLEIQRTEQGDSAMYLCASSLEGAMAEAFFGQGTRLTVV.

The rearrangement links TRBV28 to TRBJ2-1; 12 nucleotides line up with TRBD2. The tail of the sequence fits TRBJ2-7 better, so the J call may be wrong. The CDR3 has 15 amino acids. The germline V gene encodes CDR1 MDHEN and CDR2 SYDVKM. In DNA form, the CDR3 reads TGTGCCAGCAGTTCTAGCGGGAGGGCGGACAATGAGCAGTACTTC. This sequence encodes CASSSSGRADNEQYF.

In DNA, the CDR3 is TGTGCCATCAGTGATAGGGGGCCGATAGATACGCAGTATTTT. Translation gives CAISDRGPIDTQYF. J is TRBJ2-3 and V is TRBV10-3, with 7 positions matching TRBD1. V lost 3 bases and J lost 5; bases outside the gene matches: 5. The CDR3 totals 14 residues. Germline-derived CDR1 and CDR2 are ENHRY and SYGVKD.

About this clonotype: One end of the junction is discordant with germline, which a read error may explain. In DNA, the CDR3 is TGTGCCTGCAGTTTAACCGGACAGGGCCTGGGGAATGAGCAGTTCTTC. It translates to CACSLTGQGLGNEQFF. V usage is TRBV28 and J usage is TRBJ2-1; TRBD1 matches at 8 bases. Looked up from germline, CDR1 is MDHEN and CDR2 is SYDVKM. CDR3 size: 16 residues.

This clonotype was seen more than once but under ten times. The CDR3 DNA is TGTGCCAGCAGTTTCCCCGGTGTGACCCAGTACTTC. Its translation: CASSFPGVTQYF. The V and J genes are TRBV11-3 and TRBJ2-5; D ambiguous. V was pared by 6 bases and J by 7 bases, with 12 bases between. Germline CDR1 is SGHNT and CDR2 is YENEEA. CDR3 length: 12 residues.

This clonotype was seen more than once but under ten times. V is TRBV7-9 and J is TRBJ2-3, with D perhaps TRBD1 or TRBD2 (5 bases each). The germline V gene has CDR1 SEHNR and CDR2 FQNEAQ (reference sequence). V dropped 1 base and J dropped 1 base, with 9 bases sitting between them. The CDR3 has 15 residues. The CDR3 loop reads CASSLVGVRTDTQYF. DNA for the CDR3: TGTGCCAGCAGCTTAGTGGGGGTCCGCACAGATACGCAGTATTTT.

Only a few counts were recorded for this clonotype. The J gene is TRBJ2-4, the V gene TRBV2; unclear D gene. Germline V gene lookup returns CDR1 SNHLY and CDR2 FYNNEI. Trimming stripped 6 bases from V and 11 bases from J, with 17 bases between. This CDR3 has 13 residues. The DNA of the CDR3 is TGTGCCAGCAGGGCCACGATTCTCATGGTTCAGTACTTC. Translation: CASRATILMVQYF.

The rearrangement links TRBV4-2 to TRBJ1-6, with D perhaps TRBD1 (6 bases). With 1 base removed from V and 6 bases from J, the gap between germline ends came to 13 bases. Per the germline V gene, CDR1 is LGHNA and CDR2 is YNFKEQ. This CDR3 has 16 amino acids. In nucleotides, the CDR3 is TGTGCCAGCAGCCAAGGGGGAGGACAGATTAATTCACCCCTCCACTTT. Its protein is CASSQGGGQINSPLHF.

The chain employs TRBV20-1 and TRBJ2-5; 7 bases are a match to TRBD1. The V gene end was trimmed by 2 bases and the J gene end by 11 bases; junction bases not matched to a gene: 8. CDR3 length: 12 amino acids. Germline V gene sequence: CDR1 DFQATT, CDR2 SNEGSKA (reference sequence). The CDR3 loop is CSARQGDNEQYF. Written as DNA, the CDR3 is TGCAGTGCTAGACAGGGGGACAATGAGCAGTACTTC.

This clonotype was seen more than once but under ten times. The V and J genes are TRBV20-1 and TRBJ1-4; TRBD1 aligns across 7 bases. With V trimmed by 3 bases and J by 7 bases, 8 bases remained unmatched. The CDR3 extends over 14 amino acids. Per germline, CDR1 DFQATT and CDR2 SNEGSKA (reference sequence). CDR3 coding DNA: TGCAGTGCTAGCAAACGACAGGGCGGTGAAAAACTGTTTTTT. As protein: CSASKRQGGEKLFF.

This clonotype was counted between two and nine times. The V gene is TRBV4-2, the J gene TRBJ2-3; perhaps D is TRBD1 or TRBD2 (6 bases each). V was shortened by 0 bases and J by 2 bases, with 15 bases between the two germline ends. Looked up from germline, CDR1 is LGHNA and CDR2 is YNFKEQ. The CDR3 spans 17 residues. The CDR3 reads CASSQELHTGATDTQYF. CDR3 DNA: TGTGCCAGCAGCCAAGAGCTCCATACGGGGGCCACAGATACGCAGTATTTT.